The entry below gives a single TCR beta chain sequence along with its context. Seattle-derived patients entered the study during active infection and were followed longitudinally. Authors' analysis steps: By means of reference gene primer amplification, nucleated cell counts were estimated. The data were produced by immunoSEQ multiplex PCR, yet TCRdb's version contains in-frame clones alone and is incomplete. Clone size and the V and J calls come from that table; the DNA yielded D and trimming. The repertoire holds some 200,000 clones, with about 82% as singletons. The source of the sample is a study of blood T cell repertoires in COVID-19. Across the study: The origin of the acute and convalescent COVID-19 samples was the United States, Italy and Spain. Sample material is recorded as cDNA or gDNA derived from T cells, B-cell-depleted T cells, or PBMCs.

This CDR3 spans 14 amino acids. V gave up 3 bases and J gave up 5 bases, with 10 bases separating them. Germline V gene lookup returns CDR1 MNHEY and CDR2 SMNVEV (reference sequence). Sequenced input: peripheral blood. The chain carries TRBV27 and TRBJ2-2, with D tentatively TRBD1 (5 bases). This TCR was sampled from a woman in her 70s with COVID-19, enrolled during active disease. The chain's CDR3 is CASSFAGYTGELFF. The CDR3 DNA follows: TGTGCCAGCAGTTTTGCAGGGTATACCGGGGAGCTGTTTTTT.